Given below is one T cell receptor beta chain in context. Which antigen it targets is not known. Per-nucleotide qualities are absent, and no much larger clonotype sits a single base away. The identical CDR3 is also encoded by other nucleotide sequences in the sample. TCR CDR3 regions were amplified from genomic DNA by multiplex PCR using the deep immunoSEQ assay. Extracted genomic DNA from each cell subset was spread evenly across all wells of several immunoSEQ 96-well plates, with each plate serving as a replicate. For sorted subsets, 150 to 250 ng genomic DNA, equal to about 30,000 T cell genomes, was loaded into each replicate PCR. Purified libraries were quantified with a Qubit 3.0 fluorometer, sized on a Bioanalyzer 2100, and re-quantified with the KAPA Library Quantification kit. A separate single-read 150-cycle Illumina NextSeq 550 flow cell was used to sequence each immunoSEQ 96-well plate. On the study's bioinformatics: Because the immunoSEQ output included only junctional sequences and no quality scores, the filtering could not be the same as the filtering used for full-length reads. Sequences were annotated with PyIR, a Python wrapper for IgBLAST v1.9, and V/J genes and CDR3 were assigned using IMGT germline references. Any read was removed if the V/J assignment was weak (E-value above 1e-6), the CDR3 was missing, or the read contained stop codons, out-of-frame junctions, or ambiguous translated residues. V3J clonotypes were defined as sequences sharing an identical inferred V gene, J gene, and CDR3 amino acid sequence. The percentage overlap between two repertoires was calculated by dividing the number of shared unique clonotypes by the size of the smaller repertoire. RTK rarefaction, the Chao1 estimator, and Recon v2.1 estimates of unobserved clonotypes were used to assess repertoire richness. For all TCRbeta clonotypes obtained by the gDNA method from several donors, generation probabilities were computed with OLGA. In TCRdb, the immuneACCESS table is reduced to in-frame sequences with V and J assigned. These tables do not hold every clone; where another copy was compared, an unresolved V gene accounts for under half, and the others remain unexplained. That table is the source of V, J and clone size, and D and trimming were worked out from the DNA. This sample gives a few million clones in total; 85% to 95% of them show up just once. Around 0.38% of the sample is in the top ten clones.

These data belong to a study of shared clonotypes between healthy human individuals (dated by TCRdb to 2018 to 2020). About the investigation overall: The cohort comprised two women and a few men aged 18 to 49 years. For each donor, CD4 naive and CD4 memory were each given three plates, CD8 naive was given two plates, and CD8 memory was given one plate. To estimate repertoire size and how much clonotypes are shared between individuals, the study performed deep sequencing of blood TCR repertoires from five healthy adults. To increase sequencing depth and limit assay-specific biases, different laboratories used diverse techniques to prepare libraries and sequence TCR repertoires. Between about 0.94 and 10 billion PBMCs per donor were obtained by leukapheresis.

What the work shows at the level of the full study, not this receptor alone: When a few donors were compared, the shared fraction of clonotypes was 5% to 6.5% for naive CD4, 3.5% for naive CD8, roughly 2.3% for memory CD4, and 0.4% for memory CD8. Even with the large sequencing depth, rarefaction of the sorted-subset datasets indicated that sequencing was incomplete. Because the study included only a small number of donors, the genetic and exposure-history diversity represented was limited. Only blood was sampled, and tissue TCR repertoires likely differ from those in blood. Pairwise subsampling led to the expectation that sequencing depth would affect the degree of clonotype sharing among donors. Compared with non-shared clonotypes, clonotypes shared by all four sorted-subset donors had higher generation probabilities. Naive subsets generally had larger estimated clonotype richness than memory subsets did.

The donors were healthy, HIV-negative adults who had no recently reported acute infections or vaccinations. Every donor was a Caucasian adult residing in Nashville, Tennessee, USA. Magnetic negative selection was used to enrich CD4+ T cells, after which naive cells were positively selected on CD45RA and the negative fraction became the memory subset. Blood was obtained by leukapheresis, after which PBMCs were separated by Ficoll-Histopaque density gradient centrifugation and cryopreserved in liquid nitrogen vapor phase. Purity and quantity of every magnetically sorted T cell population were checked by analytical flow cytometry. Genomic DNA was isolated from every sorted fraction and measured by UV absorbance on a Nanodrop 2000c. CDR1 and CDR2 were assigned from the germline V gene as SGHRS and YFSETQ. The germline ends are 8 bases apart after V is trimmed by 3 bases and J by 3 bases. The CDR3, cysteine through phenylalanine, is 13 amino acids long. The only DNA kept is the CDR3, 39 bases in frame from the first base.

The chain couples TRBV5-1 to TRBJ2-3, with a tentative D gene TRBD2 over 5 matching bases. This TCR was sampled from a man between 18 and 35 years old in good health. Some clones in this sample may be carry-over from other donors' samples. The specimen was naive CD4+ T cells from PBMCs. The sample's cell subset or site, from its label and the paper: CD45RA+ positively selected. The CDR3 has the sequence CASSSGITDTQYF. At the DNA level, the sequence is TGCGCCAGCAGCTCGGGAATTACAGATACGCAGTATTTT.